This T cell receptor beta chain emerged from a study of cytomegalovirus exposure and HLA in healthy donors. Overall study: Among about 179 million T cells, an earlier analysis found 95 million to 140 million unique TCR beta sequences.

Study observations and caveats: Earlier results showed most TCR beta V segments being productive about 87% or about 30% of the time. Later analysis identified around 15,000 TCR beta sequences associated with HLA alleles, using a false discovery rate threshold of 0.05.

With 60 Vbeta and 13 Jbeta primers, the PCR was carried out. Clones were sequenced by immunoSEQ multiplex PCR, and TCRdb holds only the in-frame ones, with some missing. The clone table shows 150,000 to 200,000 clones, with the ten largest holding about 6.5%. The V end lost 7 bases, the J end lost 6 bases, and 18 bases lay between the germline ends. The CDR3 runs 14 residues. CDR1 LNHDA and CDR2 SQIVND come from the germline V gene (reference sequence). About this clone itself: Antigen unknown.

The chain carries TRBV19 and TRBJ1-1; D is uncertain. This TCR derives from a man under 40 in good health and CMV-seronegative. Sequencing was carried out using PBMCs. CDR3 amino acids: CASTSPAGGAEAFF. CDR3 nucleotides: TGTGCCAGTACCTCCCCGGCGGGTGGGGCTGAAGCTTTCTTT.